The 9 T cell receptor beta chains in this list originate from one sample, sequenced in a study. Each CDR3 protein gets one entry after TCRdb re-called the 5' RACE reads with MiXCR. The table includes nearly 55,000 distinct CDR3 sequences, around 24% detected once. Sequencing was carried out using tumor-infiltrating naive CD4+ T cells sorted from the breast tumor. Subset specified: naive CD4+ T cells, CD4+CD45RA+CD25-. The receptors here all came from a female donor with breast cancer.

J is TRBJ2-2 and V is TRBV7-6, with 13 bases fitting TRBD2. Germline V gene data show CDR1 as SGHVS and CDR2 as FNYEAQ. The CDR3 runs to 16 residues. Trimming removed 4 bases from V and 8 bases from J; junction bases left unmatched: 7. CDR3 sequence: CASSSFGLAGAGELFF. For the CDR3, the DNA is TGTGCCAGCAGCTCCTTCGGACTAGCGGGAGCAGGGGAGCTGTTTTTT.

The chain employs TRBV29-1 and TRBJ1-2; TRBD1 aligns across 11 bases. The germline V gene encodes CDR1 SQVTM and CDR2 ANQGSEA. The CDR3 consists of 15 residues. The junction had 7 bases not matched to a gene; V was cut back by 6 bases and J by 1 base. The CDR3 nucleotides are TGCAGCGTCCTTAGGGGGACAGGGGGTAACTATGGCTACACCTTC. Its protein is CSVLRGTGGNYGYTF.

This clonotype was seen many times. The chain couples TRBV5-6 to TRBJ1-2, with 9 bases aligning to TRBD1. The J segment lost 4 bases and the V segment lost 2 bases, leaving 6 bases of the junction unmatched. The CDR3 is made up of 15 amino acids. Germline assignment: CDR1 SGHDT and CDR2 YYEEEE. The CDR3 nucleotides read TGTGCCAGCAGCTTCTGGGACAGGGTTTCCTATGGCTACACCTTC. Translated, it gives CASSFWDRVSYGYTF. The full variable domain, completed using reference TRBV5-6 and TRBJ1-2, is DAGVTQSPTHLIKTRGQQVTLRCSPKSGHDTVSWYQQALGQGPQFIFQYYEEEERQRGNFPDRFSGHQFPNYSSELNVNALLLGDSALYLCASSFWDRVSYGYTFGSGTRLTVV.

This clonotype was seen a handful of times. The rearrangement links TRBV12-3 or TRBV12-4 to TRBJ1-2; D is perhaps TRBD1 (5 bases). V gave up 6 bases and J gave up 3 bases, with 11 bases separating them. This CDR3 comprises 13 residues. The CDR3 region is CASRRGADYGYTF. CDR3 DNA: TGTGCCAGCAGGAGGGGCGCGGACTATGGCTACACCTTC.

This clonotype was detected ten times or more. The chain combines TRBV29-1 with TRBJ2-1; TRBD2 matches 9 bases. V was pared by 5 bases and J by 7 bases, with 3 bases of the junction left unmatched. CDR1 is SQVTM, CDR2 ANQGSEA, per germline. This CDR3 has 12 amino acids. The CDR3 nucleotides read TGCAGCGTTTCCCTAGCGGGGAATGAGCAGTTCTTC. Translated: CSVSLAGNEQFF.

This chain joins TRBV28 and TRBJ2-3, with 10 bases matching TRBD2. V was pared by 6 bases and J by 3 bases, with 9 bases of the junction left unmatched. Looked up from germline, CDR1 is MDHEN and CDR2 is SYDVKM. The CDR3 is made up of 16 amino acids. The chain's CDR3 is CASSVTTSGTTDTQYF. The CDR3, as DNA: TGTGCCAGCAGCGTTACCACTAGCGGGACAACAGATACGCAGTATTTT.

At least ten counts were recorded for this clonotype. CDR3 sequence (DNA): TGCGCCAGCAGCGAAGGGACAGGGCAAGAGACCCAGTACTTC. It codes for CASSEGTGQETQYF. The chain employs TRBV5-1 and TRBJ2-5; 9 bases align to TRBD1. Trimming took 4 bases from V and 2 from J; bases not matched to a gene: 3. Germline V gene lookup returns CDR1 SGHRS and CDR2 YFSETQ. The CDR3 runs 14 residues.

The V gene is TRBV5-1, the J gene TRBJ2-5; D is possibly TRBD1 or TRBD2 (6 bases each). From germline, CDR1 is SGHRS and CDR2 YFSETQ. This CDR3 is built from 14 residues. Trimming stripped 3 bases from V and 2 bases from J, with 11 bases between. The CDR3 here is CASSSRGTQETQYF. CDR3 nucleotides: TGCGCCAGCAGCTCTCGGGGGACACAAGAGACCCAGTACTTC.

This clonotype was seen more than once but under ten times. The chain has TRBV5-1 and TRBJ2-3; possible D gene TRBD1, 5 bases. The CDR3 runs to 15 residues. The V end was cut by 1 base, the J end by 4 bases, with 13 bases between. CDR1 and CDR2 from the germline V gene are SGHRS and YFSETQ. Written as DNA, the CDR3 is TGCGCCAGCAGCTTGTCCGGACAAGCCGCAGATACGCAGTATTTT. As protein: CASSLSGQAADTQYF.